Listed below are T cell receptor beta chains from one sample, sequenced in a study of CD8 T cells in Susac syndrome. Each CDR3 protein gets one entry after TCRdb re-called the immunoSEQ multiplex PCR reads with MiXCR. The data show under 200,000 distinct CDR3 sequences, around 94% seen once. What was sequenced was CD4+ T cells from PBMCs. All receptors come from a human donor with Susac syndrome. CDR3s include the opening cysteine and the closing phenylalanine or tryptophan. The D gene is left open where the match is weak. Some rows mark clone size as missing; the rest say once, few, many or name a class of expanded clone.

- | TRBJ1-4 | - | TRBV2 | CASSPSGGDYEKLFF | TGTGCCAGCAGCCCTTCGGGAGGGGACTATGAAAAACTGTTTTTT
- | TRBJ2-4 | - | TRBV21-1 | CASSKNPTPDRDKNIQYF | TGTGCCAGCAGCAAAAACCCCACTCCGGACAGGGATAAAAACATTCAGTACTTC
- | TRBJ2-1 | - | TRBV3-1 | CASSQGLVTARDYEQFF | TGTGCCAGCAGCCAAGGTTTAGTCACAGCGCGCGACTATGAGCAGTTCTTC
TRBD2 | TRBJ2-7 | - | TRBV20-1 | CSAAGGYEQYF | TGCAGTGCCGCGGGAGGCTACGAGCAGTACTTC
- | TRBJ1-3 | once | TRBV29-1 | CSVEAGYSGNTIYF | TGCAGCGTTGAAGCGGGGTACTCTGGAAACACCATATATTTT
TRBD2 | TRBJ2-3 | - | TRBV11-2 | CASSSHTGTSSDTQYF | TGTGCCAGCAGCTCACATACCGGGACTAGCTCAGATACGCAGTATTTT
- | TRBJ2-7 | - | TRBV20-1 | CSARPEGSYEQYF | TGCAGTGCCCGACCAGAAGGATCCTACGAGCAGTACTTC
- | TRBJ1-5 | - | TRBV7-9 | CASSLKGGDQPQHF | TGTGCCAGCAGCTTAAAGGGGGGGGATCAGCCCCAGCATTTT
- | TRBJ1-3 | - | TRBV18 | CASSETVATGNTIYF | TGTGCCAGCTCAGAGACGGTCGCCACTGGAAACACCATATATTTT
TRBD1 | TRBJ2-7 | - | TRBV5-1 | CASSVDRGTYEQYF | TGCGCCAGCAGCGTGGACAGGGGAACCTACGAGCAGTACTTC
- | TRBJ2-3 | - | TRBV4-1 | CASSQDRRRLDTDTQYF | TGCGCCAGCAGCCAAGACAGAAGGAGACTAGACACAGATACGCAGTATTTT
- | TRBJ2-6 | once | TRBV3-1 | CASRAAGANVLTF | TGTGCCAGCAGAGCTGCTGGGGCCAACGTCCTGACTTTC
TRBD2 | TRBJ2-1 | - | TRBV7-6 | CASSLWTSGGATGEQFF | TGTGCCAGCAGCCTCTGGACTAGCGGGGGGGCCACGGGTGAGCAGTTCTTC
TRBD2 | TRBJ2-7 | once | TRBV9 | CASSVVLAGGEQYF | TGTGCCAGCAGCGTAGTACTAGCGGGGGGCGAGCAGTACTTC
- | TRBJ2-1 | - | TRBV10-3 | CAISDRGDEQFF | TGTGCCATCAGTGATCGTGGGGATGAGCAGTTCTTC
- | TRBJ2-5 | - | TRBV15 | CATSGSWGAGETQYF | TGTGCCACCAGCGGGTCGTGGGGGGCTGGGGAGACCCAGTACTTC
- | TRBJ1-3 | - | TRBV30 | CAWRPDGYSGNTIYF | TGTGCCTGGAGGCCGGACGGTTACTCTGGAAACACCATATATTTT
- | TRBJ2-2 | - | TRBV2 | CASSAHSKDTGELFF | TGTGCCAGCAGTGCCCACTCGAAGGACACCGGGGAGCTGTTTTTT
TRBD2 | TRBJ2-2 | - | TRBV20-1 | CSAELAGVGELFF | TGCAGTGCTGAACTAGCGGGAGTTGGGGAGCTGTTTTTT
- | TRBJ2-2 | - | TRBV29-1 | CSANQGIANTGELFF | TGCAGCGCAAACCAGGGCATCGCGAACACCGGGGAGCTGTTTTTT
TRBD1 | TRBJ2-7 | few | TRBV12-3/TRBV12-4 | CASMFHDRGQYEQYF | TGTGCCAGCATGTTCCATGACAGGGGGCAATACGAGCAGTACTTC
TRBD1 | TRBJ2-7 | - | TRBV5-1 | CASTKTGGRDEQYF | TGCGCCAGCACCAAGACAGGGGGACGCGACGAGCAGTACTTC
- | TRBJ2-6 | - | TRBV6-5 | CASSAFSSGANVLTF | TGTGCCAGCAGTGCATTCTCCTCTGGGGCCAACGTCCTGACTTTC
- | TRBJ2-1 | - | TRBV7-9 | CASSLVGGGYNEQFF | TGTGCCAGCAGCTTAGTAGGAGGGGGCTACAATGAGCAGTTCTTC
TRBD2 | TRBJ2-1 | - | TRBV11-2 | CTQRGGGSYNEQFF | TGTACCCAACGCGGGGGGGGGAGCTACAATGAGCAGTTCTTC
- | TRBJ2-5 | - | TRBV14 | CASSQAHGVETQYF | TGTGCCAGCAGCCAAGCACACGGAGTGGAGACCCAGTACTTC
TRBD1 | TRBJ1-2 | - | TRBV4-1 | CASSQEGDRVGYTF | TGCGCCAGCAGCCAAGAAGGGGACAGGGTCGGCTACACCTTC
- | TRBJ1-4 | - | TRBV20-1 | CSATPMESNEKLFF | TGCAGTGCCACACCGATGGAATCTAATGAAAAACTGTTTTTT
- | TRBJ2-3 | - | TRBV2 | CAGTLGLTDTQYF | TGTGCCGGGACACTGGGGTTGACAGATACGCAGTATTTT
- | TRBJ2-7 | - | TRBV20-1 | CSASRESEQYF | TGCAGTGCTAGCCGTGAATCCGAGCAGTACTTC
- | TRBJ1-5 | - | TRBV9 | CASSVEGGLQPQHF | TGTGCCAGCAGCGTCGAGGGGGGGCTTCAGCCCCAGCATTTT
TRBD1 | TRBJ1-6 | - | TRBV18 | CASSPGTAYNSPLHF | TGTGCCAGCTCACCCGGGACAGCTTATAATTCACCCCTCCACTTT
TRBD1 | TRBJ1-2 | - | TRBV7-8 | CASSSTGGFYGYTF | TGTGCCAGCAGCTCGACAGGGGGCTTCTATGGCTACACCTTC
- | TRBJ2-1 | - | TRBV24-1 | CATSESGQINEQFF | TGTGCCACCAGTGAATCCGGACAGATCAATGAGCAGTTCTTC
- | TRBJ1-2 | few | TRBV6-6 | CASSYSKGIYGYTF | TGTGCCAGCAGTTACTCGAAGGGTATCTATGGCTACACCTTC
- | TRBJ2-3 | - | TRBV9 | CASSVVDWGDTQYF | TGTGCCAGCAGCGTAGTAGATTGGGGAGATACGCAGTATTTT
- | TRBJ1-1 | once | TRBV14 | CASSRLDSLEAFF | TGTGCCAGCAGCCGCTTGGACAGCCTTGAAGCTTTCTTT
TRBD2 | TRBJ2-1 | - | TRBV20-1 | CSATPVQRGFDNEQFF | TGCAGTGCTACCCCGGTCCAGCGGGGGTTCGACAATGAGCAGTTCTTC
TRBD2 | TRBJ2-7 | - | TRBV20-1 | CSARGTSGSSYEQYF | TGCAGTGCTAGAGGGACTAGCGGGTCCTCCTACGAGCAGTACTTC
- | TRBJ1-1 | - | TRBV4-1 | CASSLLMSPSNTEAFF | TGCGCCAGCAGCCTTCTTATGAGTCCGTCAAACACTGAAGCTTTCTTT
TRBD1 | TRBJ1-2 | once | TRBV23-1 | CASSPRGGPPVGYTF | TGCGCCAGCAGTCCCAGGGGGGGGCCGCCCGTAGGCTACACCTTC
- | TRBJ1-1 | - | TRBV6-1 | CASSEGVMNTEAFF | TGTGCCAGCAGTGAAGGCGTGATGAACACTGAAGCTTTCTTT
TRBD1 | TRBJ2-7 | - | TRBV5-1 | CASSLEGDRASEQYF | TGCGCCAGCAGCCTGGAGGGGGACAGGGCGTCCGAGCAGTACTTC
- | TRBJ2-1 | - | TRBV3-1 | CASSPTVSSYNEQFF | TGTGCCAGCAGCCCGACTGTGAGCTCCTACAATGAGCAGTTCTTC
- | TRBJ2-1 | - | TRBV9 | CASSPRALRLVGEQFF | TGTGCCAGCAGCCCTAGAGCACTCCGGCTAGTTGGTGAGCAGTTCTTC
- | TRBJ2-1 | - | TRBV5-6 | CASIELDSSYNEQFF | TGTGCCAGCATCGAACTAGACAGCTCCTACAATGAGCAGTTCTTC
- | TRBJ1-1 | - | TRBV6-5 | CASSYSRGTEAFF | TGTGCCAGCAGTTACTCCCGGGGGACTGAAGCTTTCTTT
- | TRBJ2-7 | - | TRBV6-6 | CASTWAYEQYF | TGTGCCAGCACATGGGCCTACGAGCAGTACTTC
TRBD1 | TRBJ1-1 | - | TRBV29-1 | CSVFGTLGQGTEAFF | TGCAGCGTGTTTGGGACACTGGGACAGGGCACTGAAGCTTTCTTT
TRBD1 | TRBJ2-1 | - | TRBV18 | CASSPLGPGQGGEQFF | TGTGCCAGCTCACCACTTGGGCCGGGACAGGGTGGTGAGCAGTTCTTC
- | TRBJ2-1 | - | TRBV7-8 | CASSPWASENNEQFF | TGTGCCAGCAGTCCTTGGGCTAGCGAGAACAATGAGCAGTTCTTC
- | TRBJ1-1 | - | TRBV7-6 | CASSLLGGTNTEAFF | TGTGCCAGCAGCTTACTTGGGGGAACGAACACTGAAGCTTTCTTT
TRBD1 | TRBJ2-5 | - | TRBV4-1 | CASSQDPYRGQETQYF | TGCGCCAGCAGCCAAGATCCCTACAGGGGTCAAGAGACCCAGTACTTC
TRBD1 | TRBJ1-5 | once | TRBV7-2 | CASSSGQGGNQPQHF | TGTGCCAGCAGCTCCGGACAGGGTGGCAATCAGCCCCAGCATTTT